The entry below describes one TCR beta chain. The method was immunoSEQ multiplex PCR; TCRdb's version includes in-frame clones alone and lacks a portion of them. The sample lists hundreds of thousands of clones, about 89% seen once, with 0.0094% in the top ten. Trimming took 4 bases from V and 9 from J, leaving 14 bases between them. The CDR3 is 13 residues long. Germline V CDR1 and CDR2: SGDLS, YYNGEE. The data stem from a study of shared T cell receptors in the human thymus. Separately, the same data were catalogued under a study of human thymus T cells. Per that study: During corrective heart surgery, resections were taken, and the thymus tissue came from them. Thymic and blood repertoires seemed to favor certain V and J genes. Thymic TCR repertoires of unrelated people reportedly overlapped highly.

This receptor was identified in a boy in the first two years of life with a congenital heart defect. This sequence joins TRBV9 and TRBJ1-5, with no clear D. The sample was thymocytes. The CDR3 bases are TGTGCCAGCAGCAGGAGAACTAGTGGGCCCCAGCATTTT. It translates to CASSRRTSGPQHF.